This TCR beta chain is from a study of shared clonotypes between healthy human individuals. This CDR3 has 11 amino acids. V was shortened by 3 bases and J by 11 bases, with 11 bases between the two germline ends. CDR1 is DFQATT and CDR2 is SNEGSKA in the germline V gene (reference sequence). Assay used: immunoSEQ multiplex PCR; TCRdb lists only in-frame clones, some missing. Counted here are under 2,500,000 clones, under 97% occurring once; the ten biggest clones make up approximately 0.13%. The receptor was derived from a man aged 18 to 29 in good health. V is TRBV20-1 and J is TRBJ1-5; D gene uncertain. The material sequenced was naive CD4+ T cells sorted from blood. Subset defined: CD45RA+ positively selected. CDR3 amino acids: CSASVGLAQHF. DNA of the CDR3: TGCAGTGCTAGTGTGGGATTAGCCCAGCATTTT.